Listed below are T cell receptor beta chains from one sample, sequenced in a study of cytomegalovirus exposure and HLA in healthy donors. Here immunoSEQ multiplex PCR was the method, and the copy in TCRdb shows in-frame clones only, minus some. The sample has approximately 100,000 clones, about 70% seen once. Sequencing was done on a sample of PBMCs. These receptor sequences come from a man aged 45-65 years in good health and CMV-seropositive. CDR3s include the opening cysteine and the closing phenylalanine or tryptophan. A D gene is named only where the DNA matches it firmly. Clone sizes are given selectively: once, few, many, or a class where the clone is expanded.

clone_size: few
v_call: TRBV5-1
j_call: TRBJ1-1
d_call: NA
cdr3_nt: TGCGCCAGCAGCTTGGTTCCAGGGGTCAACACTGAAGCTTTCTTT
cdr3_aa: CASSLVPGVNTEAFF

clone_size: NA
v_call: TRBV5-1
j_call: TRBJ2-7
d_call: TRBD2
cdr3_nt: TGCGCCAGCAGCCAAGGGACTATCCTCTACGAGCAGTACTTC
cdr3_aa: CASSQGTILYEQYF

clone_size: NA
v_call: TRBV4-2
j_call: TRBJ1-5
d_call: NA
cdr3_nt: TGTGCCAGCAGCCAAGGACACTTGCAGCCCCAGCATTTT
cdr3_aa: CASSQGHLQPQHF

clone_size: NA
v_call: TRBV27
j_call: TRBJ1-5
d_call: NA
cdr3_nt: TGTGCCAGCACCCTAGGGCCCGCGGGGAATCAGCCCCAGCATTTT
cdr3_aa: CASTLGPAGNQPQHF

clone_size: NA
v_call: TRBV6-1
j_call: TRBJ2-2
d_call: TRBD1
cdr3_nt: TGTGCCAGCAGTGAACGGGGACAGGGAAGCGGGGAGCTGTTTTTT
cdr3_aa: CASSERGQGSGELFF

clone_size: NA
v_call: TRBV19
j_call: TRBJ1-2
d_call: NA
cdr3_nt: TGTGCCAGTAGTCTACAGGGCCCCTATGGCTACACCTTC
cdr3_aa: CASSLQGPYGYTF

clone_size: NA
v_call: TRBV2
j_call: TRBJ2-7
d_call: TRBD2
cdr3_nt: TGTGCCAGCTCAATCTCGGGAGGGCCCAACGAGCAGTACTTC
cdr3_aa: CASSISGGPNEQYF

clone_size: NA
v_call: TRBV18
j_call: TRBJ2-5
d_call: NA
cdr3_nt: TGTGCCAGCTCACCTCGGACTGATAAGGGAGAGACCCAGTACTTC
cdr3_aa: CASSPRTDKGETQYF

clone_size: few
v_call: TRBV4-1
j_call: TRBJ2-5
d_call: TRBD2
cdr3_nt: TGCGCCAGCAGCCAGAACGGGAGGGCCTCGGAGACCCAGTACTTC
cdr3_aa: CASSQNGRASETQYF

clone_size: NA
v_call: TRBV7-3
j_call: TRBJ2-1
d_call: TRBD2
cdr3_nt: TGTGCCAGCAGCCCCCTTAGCGGGACCTACAATGAGCAGTTCTTC
cdr3_aa: CASSPLSGTYNEQFF

clone_size: NA
v_call: TRBV6-1
j_call: TRBJ2-3
d_call: TRBD2
cdr3_nt: TGTGCCAGCAGTGGGGGTAGCGGGAGGTTACCTAGCACAGATACGCAGTATTTT
cdr3_aa: CASSGGSGRLPSTDTQYF

clone_size: once
v_call: TRBV5-1
j_call: TRBJ1-6
d_call: NA
cdr3_nt: TGCGCCAGCGCCACGGGAAATTCACCCCTCCACTTT
cdr3_aa: CASATGNSPLHF

clone_size: NA
v_call: TRBV2
j_call: TRBJ1-2
d_call: TRBD1
cdr3_nt: TGTGCCAGCAGTGAACCTACAGGGGGACACTATGGCTACACCTTC
cdr3_aa: CASSEPTGGHYGYTF

clone_size: NA
v_call: TRBV12-5
j_call: TRBJ2-3
d_call: NA
cdr3_nt: TGTGCTAGTGGTTTGGGTGGGACTAGCACAGATACGCAGTATTTT
cdr3_aa: CASGLGGTSTDTQYF

clone_size: NA
v_call: TRBV6-1
j_call: TRBJ2-4
d_call: TRBD2
cdr3_nt: TGTGCCAGCAGTGAATACGGAACGGGAGGAGGCAAAAACATTCAGTACTTC
cdr3_aa: CASSEYGTGGGKNIQYF

clone_size: once
v_call: TRBV5-1
j_call: TRBJ1-3
d_call: NA
cdr3_nt: TGCGCCAGCAGCGAGGGCGCGGAAAACACCATATATTTT
cdr3_aa: CASSEGAENTIYF

clone_size: NA
v_call: TRBV28
j_call: TRBJ1-2
d_call: NA
cdr3_nt: TGTGCCAGCTCCTGGGGGGTGGACTATGGCTACACCTTC
cdr3_aa: CASSWGVDYGYTF

clone_size: few
v_call: TRBV29-1
j_call: TRBJ2-7
d_call: TRBD1
cdr3_nt: TGCAGCGTTGATGGGACAGAGGCCGAGCAGTACTTC
cdr3_aa: CSVDGTEAEQYF

clone_size: NA
v_call: TRBV5-5
j_call: TRBJ2-7
d_call: TRBD2
cdr3_nt: TGTGCCAGCAGCTTGGAAGCTAGCGGGAGCTCCTACGAGCAGTACTTC
cdr3_aa: CASSLEASGSSYEQYF

clone_size: NA
v_call: TRBV6-5
j_call: TRBJ2-7
d_call: NA
cdr3_nt: TGTGCCAGCAGTTCCCGAGTTGAGGGTTCGAGAGAGCAGTACTTC
cdr3_aa: CASSSRVEGSREQYF

clone_size: NA
v_call: TRBV5-1
j_call: TRBJ2-2
d_call: NA
cdr3_nt: NA
cdr3_aa: CASSQGQFFGELFF

clone_size: few
v_call: TRBV5-1
j_call: TRBJ2-1
d_call: TRBD2
cdr3_nt: TGCGCCAGCAGCGGCGGGGGTCCCTACAATGAGCAGTTCTTC
cdr3_aa: CASSGGGPYNEQFF

clone_size: NA
v_call: TRBV5-1
j_call: TRBJ2-3
d_call: TRBD2
cdr3_nt: TGCGCCAGCAGCTTTAGCGGGGGGTCTTCTCTCACAGATACGCAGTATTTT
cdr3_aa: CASSFSGGSSLTDTQYF

clone_size: NA
v_call: TRBV2
j_call: TRBJ2-3
d_call: TRBD1
cdr3_nt: TGTGCCAGCAGTGAAGCGGGACAGCTTGGGGCATACACAGATACGCAGTATTTT
cdr3_aa: CASSEAGQLGAYTDTQYF

clone_size: NA
v_call: TRBV2
j_call: TRBJ2-3
d_call: NA
cdr3_nt: TGTGCCAGCAGTGAAGATCCGGGAATAGATACGCAGTATTTT
cdr3_aa: CASSEDPGIDTQYF

clone_size: NA
v_call: TRBV11-2
j_call: TRBJ2-7
d_call: TRBD1
cdr3_nt: TGTGCCAGCAGTCAAATCAGGGGGCGGACCTACGAGCAGTACTTC
cdr3_aa: CASSQIRGRTYEQYF

clone_size: NA
v_call: TRBV5-1
j_call: TRBJ2-5
d_call: TRBD1
cdr3_nt: TGCGCCAGCAGCTTGGACATAGGACAGGGCCAGTACTTC
cdr3_aa: CASSLDIGQGQYF

clone_size: NA
v_call: TRBV7-9
j_call: TRBJ2-6
d_call: NA
cdr3_nt: TGTGCCAGCATCCATCCCGGGACACCATCCCCTGGGGCCAACGGCCTGACTTTC
cdr3_aa: CASIHPGTPSPGANGLTF

clone_size: NA
v_call: TRBV4-2
j_call: TRBJ2-7
d_call: TRBD2
cdr3_nt: TGTGCCAGCAGCCCTACACCGGGACTAGACTCCTACGAGCAGTACTTC
cdr3_aa: CASSPTPGLDSYEQYF

clone_size: NA
v_call: TRBV5-1
j_call: TRBJ2-1
d_call: NA
cdr3_nt: TGCGCCAGCAGCTTGATGGTAGCGGCTCTCTCCTACAATGAGCAGTTCTTC
cdr3_aa: CASSLMVAALSYNEQFF

clone_size: NA
v_call: TRBV4-2
j_call: TRBJ2-3
d_call: NA
cdr3_nt: TGTGCCAGCAGCCAAGAGGGGTGGGAGGGCACAGATACGCAGTATTTT
cdr3_aa: CASSQEGWEGTDTQYF

clone_size: NA
v_call: TRBV5-1
j_call: TRBJ1-1
d_call: NA
cdr3_nt: TGCGCCAGCAGCCGGGGGGGTGGAGGAACTGAAGCTTTCTTT
cdr3_aa: CASSRGGGGTEAFF

clone_size: NA
v_call: TRBV5-1
j_call: TRBJ2-7
d_call: TRBD2
cdr3_nt: TGCGCCAGCAGCTTGGAGCGGGGTTACGAGCAGTACTTC
cdr3_aa: CASSLERGYEQYF

clone_size: NA
v_call: TRBV5-4
j_call: TRBJ1-3
d_call: NA
cdr3_nt: TGTGCCAGCAGCTTGGATTTTGGTTCTACCTCTGGAAACACCATATATTTT
cdr3_aa: CASSLDFGSTSGNTIYF

clone_size: NA
v_call: TRBV11-2
j_call: TRBJ1-1
d_call: NA
cdr3_nt: TGTGCCAGCAGTCCCACAGGCACTGAAGCTTTCTTT
cdr3_aa: CASSPTGTEAFF

clone_size: few
v_call: TRBV9
j_call: TRBJ2-3
d_call: TRBD2
cdr3_nt: TGTGCCAGCAGCCCTCGGGGGGGCCGGAGCACAGATACGCAGTATTTT
cdr3_aa: CASSPRGGRSTDTQYF

clone_size: NA
v_call: TRBV6-5
j_call: TRBJ1-2
d_call: TRBD1
cdr3_nt: TGTGCCAGCAGTCCCGGGACAGGGGATCTCTATGGCTACACCTTC
cdr3_aa: CASSPGTGDLYGYTF

clone_size: NA
v_call: TRBV9
j_call: TRBJ2-5
d_call: TRBD2
cdr3_nt: TGTGCCAGCAGCGTAGGGACTAGCGGGCTTAGAGAGACCCAGTACTTC
cdr3_aa: CASSVGTSGLRETQYF

clone_size: NA
v_call: TRBV2
j_call: TRBJ1-2
d_call: NA
cdr3_nt: TGTGCCACCGACAGGACCGGCTATGGCTACACCTTC
cdr3_aa: CATDRTGYGYTF

clone_size: once
v_call: TRBV19
j_call: TRBJ1-3
d_call: TRBD1
cdr3_nt: TGTGCCACCACACAGGGGACCTCTGGAAACACCATATATTTT
cdr3_aa: CATTQGTSGNTIYF

clone_size: NA
v_call: TRBV6-4
j_call: TRBJ2-3
d_call: NA
cdr3_nt: TGTGCCAGCAGTGTCGGCGGGGTTAGCACAGATACGCAGTATTTT
cdr3_aa: CASSVGGVSTDTQYF

clone_size: once
v_call: TRBV30
j_call: TRBJ2-3
d_call: TRBD2
cdr3_nt: TGTGCCTGGAGTGCAGCGGGAGGCACAGATACGCAGTATTTT
cdr3_aa: CAWSAAGGTDTQYF

clone_size: NA
v_call: TRBV5-6
j_call: TRBJ1-2
d_call: TRBD1
cdr3_nt: TGTGCCAGCAGCTTAGCGGGACAGGGGGAAACGGGTGGCTACACCTTC
cdr3_aa: CASSLAGQGETGGYTF

clone_size: NA
v_call: TRBV4-1
j_call: TRBJ2-3
d_call: NA
cdr3_nt: TGCGCCAGCAGCCAACTCCCCCGTTTGGCTAGAAGCACAGATACGCAGTATTTT
cdr3_aa: CASSQLPRLARSTDTQYF

clone_size: once
v_call: TRBV5-1
j_call: TRBJ2-2
d_call: TRBD2
cdr3_nt: TGCGCCAGCAGCTTGGTTAGCGGGGGCATCACCGGGGAGCTGTTTTTT
cdr3_aa: CASSLVSGGITGELFF

clone_size: NA
v_call: TRBV5-1
j_call: TRBJ1-2
d_call: TRBD1
cdr3_nt: TGCGCCAGCAGCTTGGGGCAGGGGGCCATCTATGGCTACACCTTC
cdr3_aa: CASSLGQGAIYGYTF

clone_size: NA
v_call: TRBV7-2
j_call: TRBJ2-7
d_call: NA
cdr3_nt: TGTGCCAGCAGCTTACAGGGCTACGAGCAGTACTTC
cdr3_aa: CASSLQGYEQYF

clone_size: once
v_call: TRBV2
j_call: TRBJ1-4
d_call: TRBD1
cdr3_nt: TGTGCCAGCAGTGATTGGGCAGGGGGCATATCTAATGAAAAACTGTTTTTT
cdr3_aa: CASSDWAGGISNEKLFF

clone_size: NA
v_call: TRBV6-5
j_call: TRBJ1-2
d_call: TRBD1
cdr3_nt: TGTGCCAGCAGTTACTCAAAACAGGGGGCGAGTGGCTACACCTTC
cdr3_aa: CASSYSKQGASGYTF

clone_size: NA
v_call: TRBV4-1
j_call: TRBJ1-4
d_call: NA
cdr3_nt: TGCGCCAGCAGCCAACAGGCGGGGGGGAAGGCAACTAATGAAAAACTGTTTTTT
cdr3_aa: CASSQQAGGKATNEKLFF

clone_size: NA
v_call: TRBV5-6
j_call: TRBJ1-1
d_call: TRBD1
cdr3_nt: TGTGCCAGCACCCCATATACAGGGGACACTGAAGCTTTCTTT
cdr3_aa: CASTPYTGDTEAFF

clone_size: NA
v_call: TRBV6-5
j_call: TRBJ1-1
d_call: NA
cdr3_nt: TGTGCCAGCAGTTCCTCTCCCTACGAAGCTTTCTTT
cdr3_aa: CASSSSPYEAFF

clone_size: NA
v_call: TRBV6-5
j_call: TRBJ2-7
d_call: NA
cdr3_nt: TGTGCCAGCAGTGCCACAGGGGGGGGTGAGCAGTACTTC
cdr3_aa: CASSATGGGEQYF

clone_size: few
v_call: TRBV6-5
j_call: TRBJ2-7
d_call: TRBD1
cdr3_nt: TGTGCCAGCAGTAAGGGGACAGGGATGTACTACGAGCAGTACTTC
cdr3_aa: CASSKGTGMYYEQYF

clone_size: NA
v_call: TRBV4-1
j_call: TRBJ2-3
d_call: TRBD2
cdr3_nt: TGCGCCAGCAGCATAACGGGACTAATGGCAGATACGCAGTATTTT
cdr3_aa: CASSITGLMADTQYF

clone_size: NA
v_call: TRBV7-6
j_call: TRBJ2-1
d_call: TRBD2
cdr3_nt: TGTGCCAGCAGCCCTCCTAGCGGGAGGAGCTCCTACAATGAGCAGTTCTTC
cdr3_aa: CASSPPSGRSSYNEQFF